This T cell receptor (beta chain) derives from a study of regulatory T cells in long-lasting Graves disease (dated by TCRdb to about 2021). Some background on the complete study: In the newly diagnosed Graves' disease group, patients had been taking antithyroid drugs for less than 3 months. Peripheral blood TCR sequencing and RNA sequencing compared persistent Graves' disease patients with newly diagnosed Graves' disease patients. The study took place in China and was registered as a clinical trial. A total of approximately 35 samples underwent TCR sequencing: some 13 from persistent and roughly 20 from newly diagnosed Graves' disease patients. What the research found in general, with its limitations: A larger number of public clonotypes was shared among persistent patients (fewer than 3,000) than among newly diagnosed patients (around 870). The small sample size was acknowledged by the authors as a limitation that may reduce accuracy. Sequencing and analysis were restricted to the TCR beta chain. TRBV28, TRBJ1-2 and TRBJ2-5 were preferentially used in persistent disease, while TRBV20-1 and TRBJ2-1 were favored in newly diagnosed disease. Only peripheral blood was studied, because thyroid tissue, the primary lesion, was inaccessible. Lower TCR Shannon entropy and fewer highly expanded clones were observed in persistent Graves' disease patients than in newly diagnosed patients, which suggested clonal expansion.

On this clonotype itself: The antigen it recognizes is unknown. It has no much larger one-base neighbor in the sample; base qualities were not kept.

Interpreted using the paper, the time point label stands for: newly diagnosed GD, antithyroid drugs for less than 3 months. For both TCR sequencing and RNA sequencing, RNA was extracted from PBMCs using TRIzol. Graves' disease was diagnosed according to American Thyroid Association guidelines. The patients came from an endocrinology department in Xi'an, China. From each patient, approximately 9.9 milliliters of peripheral blood was collected into an EDTA anticoagulant tube. PBMCs were isolated by Ficoll Paque Plus density gradient separation without further T cell sorting. An Agilent 2100 Bioanalyzer and agarose gel were used to check RNA quality, and a NanoDrop 2000 was used to measure RNA concentration. Measured from the cysteine to the phenylalanine, the CDR3 is 15 residues long. Solely the CDR3 DNA is kept, with 45 bases framed from the first base. V is clipped by 0 bases and J by 7 bases, and the sequence between their germline boundaries is 15 bases long. From the germline V gene (reference sequence), CDR1 is LGHDT and CDR2 is YNNKEL.

Library creation used multiplex PCR. The sequencer listed for this sample is Illumina HiSeq 4000. TCR beta libraries were built with iRepertoire HTBI primers and Arm-PCR amplification of CDR3 regions. Before sequencing, the PCR products went through gel purification. The source study handled its data this way. Gene usage analysis of CDR3 amino acid clonotypes relied on the roughly 67 TRBV and 14 TRBJ segments identified across samples. COPE and FqMerger were used to merge the filtered high-quality paired reads into contigs. Contigs were aligned with BLAST to IMGT TRBV, TRBD and TRBJ reference genes, and CDR3 was defined per IMGT. Highly expanded clones were defined as clonotypes with a frequency above 0.1%. Repertoire diversity was measured by Shannon entropy, and V-J evenness by the Gini coefficient. Clonotypes shared by more than one individual were considered public. The public reads were reanalyzed by TCRdb: fastp trimming at Q25, MiXCR alignment, in-frame beta chains only. Identical CDR3 proteins give one entry, which carries the most common genes and DNA. The authors' filters were not applied to this entry. Present in this sample are 450,000 to 650,000 distinct CDR3 sequences, 16% of which were seen just once. More than 20% of the sample lies in the top ten.

The sample was also linked to a second study, of T cells in Graves' hyperthyroidism and ophthalmopathy. From that second study: Graves' hyperthyroidism was defined as stable when no progression to ophthalmopathy occurred over 18 months of follow-up. Hyperthyroidism patients were aged 18 to 65 years and newly diagnosed, with disease duration of less than 2 months. Any patient with an uncontrolled infection, another autoimmune disease, pregnancy or lactation was excluded. Diagnoses were based on clinical symptoms, serum thyroxine and TRAb, thyroid ultrasound and orbital computed tomography. A first-round RT-PCR of the TCR CDR3 used the HTBI primer set with the Qiagen OneStep RT-PCR kit. Most expanded thyroid clonotypes (frequency above 0.001) were also detected in blood, a finding suggesting that blood repertoires may reflect thyroid immune responses. Ophthalmopathy was separated from stable hyperthyroidism by a 13 V-J signature model, with approximately 85% sensitivity and 81% to 83% specificity obtained in cross-validation and 80%/75% obtained in testing. In validation, the model predicted progression to ophthalmopathy a median of approximately 6.3 months before onset, with about 71% sensitivity and almost 75% specificity. To identify TCR V-J signatures that set the groups apart, the researchers used a discovery cohort of approximately 98 patients, made up of 43 with Graves' ophthalmopathy and 57 with stable Graves' hyperthyroidism. An independent validation cohort of under 20 hyperthyroidism patients and 17 patients who later progressed to ophthalmopathy tested prospective prediction of ophthalmopathy. The 85 to 100 discovery patients were divided at random into training and test sets in a 7:3 ratio. In addition, the study compared T-cell repertoires in thyroid tissue and in blood from about 6 Graves' hyperthyroidism patients. After blood sampling, hyperthyroidism patients were treated with methimazole at a starting dose of 30 mg daily, and ophthalmopathy patients were treated with high-dose intravenous methylprednisolone. Libraries were constructed in a second round of multiplex PCR, after which size selection and purification were carried out. Libraries were sequenced paired-end with 100 bp reads on an Illumina HiSeq2000. SOAPnuke was used to process the raw data, with reads discarded if the reads contained adapters or uncalled bases, had a mean Phred below 15, or lacked an exact constant-primer or identifier match. COPE v1.2.5 was used to merge high-quality paired reads, and clonotypes were defined as unique nucleotide sequences. MiTCR v1.1 was used to align the clonotypes against IMGT TRBV, TRBD and TRBJ reference segments. The analysis included only V-J combinations with a frequency above 0.0001, which together covered 99% to 99.2% of the repertoires. A TCS score was defined as the ratio of F50 (clonal expansion) to E x V (chaos), with BLOSUM62-based TCRdist applied between CDR3 peptides within each V-J. Welch's t-statistics and random forest reduced 500 to 650 V-J features to about 13, which were used in a naive Bayes classifier (R e1071). Sample size was not statistically predetermined, and blinding of investigators to group allocation was not performed. The paper describes TCR Vbeta CDR3 sequencing of around 140 peripheral blood samples, made up of roughly 45 ophthalmopathy patients, around 78 hyperthyroidism patients and 17 progressor patients.

This clonotype originated in a woman aged 35 to 60 with Graves disease. Donor details come from another sample of the same person, matched by shared clones. Source: peripheral blood mononuclear cells (PBMCs), taken at new diagnosis, from a patient treated with antithyroid drugs. The chain uses TRBV3-1 and TRBJ1-2; the D gene assignment is ambiguous. The DNA sequence reads TGTGCCAGCAGCCAAGATAAGGGAGGGTCGGGTGGCTACACCTTC. Translated, this gives CASSQDKGGSGGYTF. The entire variable domain, with the stretches around the CDR3 drawn from the reference TRBV3-1 and TRBJ1-2 proteins, is DTAVSQTPKYLVTQMGNDKSIKCEQNLGHDTMYWYKQDSKKFLKIMFSYNNKELIINETVPNRFSPKSPDKAHLNLHINSLELGDSAVYFCASSQDKGGSGGYTFGSGTRLTVV.